The 3 T cell receptor beta chains below all came from one sample that was sequenced in a study of shared clonotypes between healthy human individuals. Naive-designated CD8 cells lacked CD45RO, were positively enriched for CCR7, and omitted terminally differentiated effector memory CD45RA+ cells. Only in-frame clones appear in the TCRdb table, and some are missing; sequencing was by immunoSEQ multiplex PCR. The table has some 2,000,000 clones, about 95% seen once. What was sequenced was naive CD8+ T cells sorted from blood. These receptors originate from a young man in good health.

The gene calls are TRBV27 and TRBJ1-4; the D is unclear. The germline CDR1 and CDR2 sequences are MNHEY and SMNVEV (reference sequence). This CDR3 region has 13 residues. Trimming stripped 5 bases from V and 8 bases from J, with 12 bases between. The CDR3 DNA reads TGTGCCAGCAGTACATACGGCGTCGAAAAACTGTTTTTT. This translates into CASSTYGVEKLFF.

As concerns this clone: Compared with germline, one end of the junction differs, possibly owing to a read error. V usage is TRBV6-1 and J usage is TRBJ2-1; 10 nucleotides align to TRBD2. This CDR3 has 15 residues. Germline CDR1 and CDR2: MNHNS and SASEGT. For the CDR3, the DNA is TGTGCCACCAGTCCGCTAGCGGGGGACTACAATGAGCAGTTCTTC. This gives the protein CATSPLAGDYNEQFF.

The rearrangement joins TRBV27 to TRBJ2-7, with 12 bases aligning to TRBD2. Trimming took 4 bases from V and 6 from J; bases not matched to a gene: 4. The CDR3 is made up of 14 amino acids. The germline gives CDR1 MNHEY, CDR2 SMNVEV (reference sequence). CDR3 region: CASSWLAGGPEQYF. CDR3 in DNA: TGTGCCAGCAGTTGGCTAGCGGGAGGGCCCGAGCAGTACTTC.